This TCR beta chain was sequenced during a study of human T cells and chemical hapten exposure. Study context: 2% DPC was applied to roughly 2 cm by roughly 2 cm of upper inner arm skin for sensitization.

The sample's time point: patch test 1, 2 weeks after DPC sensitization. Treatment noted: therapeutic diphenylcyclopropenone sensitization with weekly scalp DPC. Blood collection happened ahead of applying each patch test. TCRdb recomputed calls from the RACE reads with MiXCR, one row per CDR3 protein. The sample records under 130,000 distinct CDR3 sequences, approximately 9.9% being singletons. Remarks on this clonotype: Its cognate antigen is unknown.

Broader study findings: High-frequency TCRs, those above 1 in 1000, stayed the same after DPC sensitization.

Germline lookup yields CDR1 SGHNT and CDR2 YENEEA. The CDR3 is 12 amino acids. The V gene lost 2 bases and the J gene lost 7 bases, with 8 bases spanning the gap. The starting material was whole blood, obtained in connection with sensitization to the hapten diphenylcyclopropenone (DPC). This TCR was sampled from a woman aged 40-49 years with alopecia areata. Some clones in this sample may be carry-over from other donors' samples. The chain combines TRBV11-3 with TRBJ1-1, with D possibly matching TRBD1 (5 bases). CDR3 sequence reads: CASSLQGGEAFF. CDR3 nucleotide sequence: TGTGCCAGCAGCTTACAGGGAGGTGAAGCTTTCTTT.